This T cell receptor (beta chain) comes out of a study of cytomegalovirus exposure and HLA in healthy donors. Study-level points and caveats: Only CMV serostatus was available as immune exposure information. Researchers reported that three CMV-associated chains were confirmed in vitro as CMV antigen-specific. A missense DCLRE1C variant was associated with V- and J-gene trimming of TCR beta chains in a later analysis, and an independent cohort replicated the association. The authors considered a cluster of highly shared sequence variants likely to be a sequencing artifact.

Notes on this clone: What it recognizes is unknown.

It was with 60 Vbeta and 13 Jbeta primers that the PCR ran. Sequenced by immunoSEQ multiplex PCR; TCRdb stores in-frame clones only, minus some. The table lists 130,000 to 150,000 clones, 60% to 85% of them singletons. The CDR3 covers 15 residues. V was shortened by 3 bases and J by 4 bases, with 13 bases between the two germline ends. Germline CDR1 reads MNHEY; CDR2 reads SMNVEV (reference sequence). Material for sequencing was PBMCs. The sequence was collected from a man aged 18-30 years in good health and CMV-seronegative. The chain links TRBV27 to TRBJ1-5; a weak D match, TRBD1 (6 bases). As DNA, the CDR3 is TGTGCCAGCAGTTTTTCAGGGGACGGGAATCAGCCCCAGCATTTT. Translation: CASSFSGDGNQPQHF.